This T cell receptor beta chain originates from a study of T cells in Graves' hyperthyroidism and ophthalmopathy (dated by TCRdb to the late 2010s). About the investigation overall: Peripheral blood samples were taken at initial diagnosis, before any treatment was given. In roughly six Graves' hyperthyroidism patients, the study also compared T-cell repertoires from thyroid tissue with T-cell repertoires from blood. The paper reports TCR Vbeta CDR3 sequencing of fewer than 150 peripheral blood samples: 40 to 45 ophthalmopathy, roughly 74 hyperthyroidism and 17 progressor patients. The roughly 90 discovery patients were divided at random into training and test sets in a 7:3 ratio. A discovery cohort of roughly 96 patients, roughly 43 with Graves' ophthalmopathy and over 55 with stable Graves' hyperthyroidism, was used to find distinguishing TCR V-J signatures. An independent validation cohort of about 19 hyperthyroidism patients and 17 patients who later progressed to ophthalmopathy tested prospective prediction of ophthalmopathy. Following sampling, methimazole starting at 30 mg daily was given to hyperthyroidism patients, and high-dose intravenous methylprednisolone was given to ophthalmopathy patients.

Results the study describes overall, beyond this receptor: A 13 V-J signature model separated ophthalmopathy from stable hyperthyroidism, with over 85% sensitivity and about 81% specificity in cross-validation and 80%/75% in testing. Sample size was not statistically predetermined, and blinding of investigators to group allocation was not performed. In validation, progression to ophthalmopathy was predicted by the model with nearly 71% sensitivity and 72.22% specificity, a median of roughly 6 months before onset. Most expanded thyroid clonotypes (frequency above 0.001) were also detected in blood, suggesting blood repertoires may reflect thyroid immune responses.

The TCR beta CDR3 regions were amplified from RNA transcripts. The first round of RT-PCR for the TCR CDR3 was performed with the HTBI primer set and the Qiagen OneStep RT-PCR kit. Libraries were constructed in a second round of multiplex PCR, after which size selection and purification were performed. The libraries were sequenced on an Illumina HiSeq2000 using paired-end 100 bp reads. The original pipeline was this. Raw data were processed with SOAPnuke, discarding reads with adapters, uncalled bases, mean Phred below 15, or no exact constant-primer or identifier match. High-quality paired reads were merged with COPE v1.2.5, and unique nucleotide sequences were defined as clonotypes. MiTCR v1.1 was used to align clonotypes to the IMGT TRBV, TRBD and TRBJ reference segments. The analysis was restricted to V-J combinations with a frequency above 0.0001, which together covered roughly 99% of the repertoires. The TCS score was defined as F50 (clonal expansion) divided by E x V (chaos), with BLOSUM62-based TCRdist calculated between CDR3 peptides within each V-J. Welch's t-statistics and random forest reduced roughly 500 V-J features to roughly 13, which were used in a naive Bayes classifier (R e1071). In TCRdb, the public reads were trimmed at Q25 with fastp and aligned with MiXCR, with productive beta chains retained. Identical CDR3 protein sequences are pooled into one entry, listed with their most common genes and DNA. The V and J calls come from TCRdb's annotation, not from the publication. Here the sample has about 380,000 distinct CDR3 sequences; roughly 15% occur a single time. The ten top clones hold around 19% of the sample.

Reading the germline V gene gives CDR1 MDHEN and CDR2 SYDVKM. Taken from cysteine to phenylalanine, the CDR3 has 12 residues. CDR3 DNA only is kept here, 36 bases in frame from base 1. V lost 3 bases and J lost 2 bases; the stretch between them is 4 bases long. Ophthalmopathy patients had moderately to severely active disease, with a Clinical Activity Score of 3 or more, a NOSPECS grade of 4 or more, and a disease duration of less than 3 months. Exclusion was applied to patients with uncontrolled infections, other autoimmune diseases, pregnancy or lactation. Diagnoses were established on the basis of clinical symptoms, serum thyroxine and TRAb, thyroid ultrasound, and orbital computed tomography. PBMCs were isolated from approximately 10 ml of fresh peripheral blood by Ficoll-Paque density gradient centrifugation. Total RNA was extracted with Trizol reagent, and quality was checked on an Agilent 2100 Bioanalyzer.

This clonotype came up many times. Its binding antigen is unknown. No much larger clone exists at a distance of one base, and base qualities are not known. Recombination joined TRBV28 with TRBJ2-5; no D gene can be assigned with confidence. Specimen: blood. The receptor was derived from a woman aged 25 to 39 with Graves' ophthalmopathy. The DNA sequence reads TGTGCCAGCAGTTTTTGGCAAGAGACCCAGTACTTC. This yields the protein CASSFWQETQYF.